The clone carrying this T cell receptor beta chain was picked up many times. What it binds is unknown. The source of the sample is a study of CD8 T cells in ankylosing spondylitis. General study results and limits: Made up of 7 to 9 highly homologous variants, a TCR beta motif appeared characteristic of ankylosing spondylitis blood. A CD8+ phenotype characterized the disease-linked clones, which were relatively rare in peripheral blood. Disease-associated clones were reportedly significantly overrepresented in matched ankylosing spondylitis synovial fluid.

V was cut by 0 bases and J by 4 bases, with 12 bases left in between. The CDR3 spans 15 residues. Germline V CDR1 and CDR2: SQVTM, ANQGSEA. TCRdb called the 5' RACE reads again in MiXCR, with one record for every CDR3 protein. The sample has approximately 300,000 distinct CDR3 sequences, roughly 8% seen once. This clonotype was sampled from a male donor with ankylosing spondylitis. Material for sequencing was blood, either unsorted or a sorted T cell fraction (not recorded which). J is TRBJ2-2 and V is TRBV29-1, with D uncertain. The CDR3 here is CSVEDVRGGTGELFF. The DNA of the CDR3 is TGCAGCGTTGAAGATGTTCGCGGCGGCACCGGGGAGCTGTTTTTT.